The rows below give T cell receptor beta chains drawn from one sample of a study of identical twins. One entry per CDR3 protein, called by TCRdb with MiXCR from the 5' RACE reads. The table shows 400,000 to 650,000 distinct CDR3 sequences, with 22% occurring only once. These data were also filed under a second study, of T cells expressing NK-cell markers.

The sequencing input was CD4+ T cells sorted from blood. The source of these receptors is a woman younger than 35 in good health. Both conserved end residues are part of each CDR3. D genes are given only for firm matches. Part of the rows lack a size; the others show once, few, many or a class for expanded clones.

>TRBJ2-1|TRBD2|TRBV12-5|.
TGTGCTAGTGGTTTGGTCCGCCATAGCGGGAGGTCCCCTCGGAATGAGCAGTTCTTC
CASGLVRHSGRSPRNEQFF
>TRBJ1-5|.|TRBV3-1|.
TGTGCCAGCAGCCAAGACGAGATTCAGCCCCAGCATTTT
CASSQDEIQPQHF
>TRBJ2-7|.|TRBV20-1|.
TGCAGTGCTAGAGTCCTTATGAGGGACACTAGGGCCTACGAGCAGTACTTC
CSARVLMRDTRAYEQYF
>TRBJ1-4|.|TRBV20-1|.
TGCAGTGCTAGAGTCGTCGGGGGCAGAAAGGATGAAAAACTGTTTTTT
CSARVVGGRKDEKLFF
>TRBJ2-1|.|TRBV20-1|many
TGCAGTGCTAGAGCCACTAGGGGCAATGAGCAGTTCTTC
CSARATRGNEQFF
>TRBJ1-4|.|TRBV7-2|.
TGTGCCAGCAGCTTATGGGGCAACACCTACTCTGAAAAACTGTTTTTT
CASSLWGNTYSEKLFF
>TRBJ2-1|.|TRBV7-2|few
TGTGCCAGCAGCCTAAGAAGACAGGGACTTTACAATGAGCAGTTCTTC
CASSLRRQGLYNEQFF
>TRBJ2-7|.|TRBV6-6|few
TGTGCCAGCAAGGGGGGCTCCTACGAGCAGTACTTC
CASKGGSYEQYF
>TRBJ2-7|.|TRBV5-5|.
TGTGCCAGCAGGAACCGGGACGCCTCCTACGAGCAGTACTTC
CASRNRDASYEQYF
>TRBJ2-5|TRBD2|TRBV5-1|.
TGCGCCAGCAGCGTTCATCCGGGGGGTCAAGAGACCCAGTACTTC
CASSVHPGGQETQYF
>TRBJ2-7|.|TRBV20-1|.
TGCAGTGCGGACTCCCCGCGGGGTTCGATAGCCTACGAGCAGTACTTC
CSADSPRGSIAYEQYF
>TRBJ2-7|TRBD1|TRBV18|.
TGTGCCAGCGGGGACAGGGTAATCGAAGCACGCGAGCAGTACTTC
CASGDRVIEAREQYF
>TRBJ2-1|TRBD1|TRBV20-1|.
TGCAGTGCCACCGACAGGGGCTCCTACAATGAGCAGTTCTTC
CSATDRGSYNEQFF
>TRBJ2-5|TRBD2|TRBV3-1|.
TGTGCCAGCAGCAGGGGACTAGCTCACCAAGAGACCCAGTACTTC
CASSRGLAHQETQYF
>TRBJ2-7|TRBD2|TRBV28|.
TGTGCCAGCAGTTTAAGACTAGCGGGAGTCGAGCAGTACTTC
CASSLRLAGVEQYF
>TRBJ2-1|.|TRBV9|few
TGTGCCAGCAGCGTAGACCCGGGGGCCCGCAATGAGCAGTTCTTC
CASSVDPGARNEQFF
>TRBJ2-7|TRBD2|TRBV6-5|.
TGTGCCAGCAGTTACTCTAGCGGGAGTTCCTACGAGCAGTACTTC
CASSYSSGSSYEQYF
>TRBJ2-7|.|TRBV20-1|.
TGCAGTGCTAGCCTACCCCCAAATAAGTACGAGCAGTACTTC
CSASLPPNKYEQYF
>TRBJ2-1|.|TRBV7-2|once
TGTGCCAGCAGCCCCAGTAGTGCAAGCTCCTACAATGAGCAGTTCTTC
CASSPSSASSYNEQFF
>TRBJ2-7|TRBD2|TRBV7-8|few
TGTGCCAGCAGCCAACTCAAGACTAGCGGGAGCTACGAGCAGTACTTC
CASSQLKTSGSYEQYF
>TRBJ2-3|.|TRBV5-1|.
TGCGCCAGCAGCTGGCTAGGTCCCACAGATACGCAGTATTTT
CASSWLGPTDTQYF
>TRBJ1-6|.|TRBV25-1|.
TGTGCCAGCACCCCAGAGGGTGTTTCACCCCTCCACTTT
CASTPEGVSPLHF
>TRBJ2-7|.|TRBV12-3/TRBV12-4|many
TGTGCCAGCAGTTTATCCCTCTACGAGCAGTACTTC
CASSLSLYEQYF
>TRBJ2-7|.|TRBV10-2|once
TGCGCCAGCAGTGATGGCAGCTTTTACGAGCAGTACTTC
CASSDGSFYEQYF
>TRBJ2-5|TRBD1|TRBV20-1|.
TGCAGTGCTCATTGGGACAGGTTGGAGACCCAGTACTTC
CSAHWDRLETQYF
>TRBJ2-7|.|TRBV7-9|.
TGTGCCAGCAGCTTAGCTGAACGGGCCTACGAGCAGTACTTC
CASSLAERAYEQYF
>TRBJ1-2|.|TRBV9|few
TGTGCCAGCAGCCCAAACCATTGGGATGGCTACACCTTC
CASSPNHWDGYTF
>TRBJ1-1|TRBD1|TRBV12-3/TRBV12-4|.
TGTGCCAGCATCCAGGGGGTGGAAGCTTTCTTT
CASIQGVEAFF
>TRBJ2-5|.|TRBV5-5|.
TGTGCCAGCAGCTTGGGTGGGGAGAGGACCCAGTACTTC
CASSLGGERTQYF
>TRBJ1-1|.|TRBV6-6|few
TGTGCCAGCAGTTATTCACAGCGTGAAGCTTTCTTT
CASSYSQREAFF
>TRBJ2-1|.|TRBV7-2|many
TGTGCCAGCAGCTTAGCTAGGGACAATGAGCAGTTCTTC
CASSLARDNEQFF
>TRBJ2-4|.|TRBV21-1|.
TGTGCCAGCAGCAGACTAGCCGCCAAAAACATTCAGTGCTTC
CASSRLAAKNIQCF
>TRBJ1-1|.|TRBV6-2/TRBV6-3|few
TGTGCCAGCAGTTTCTCATGGAAGGGGATTGAAGCTTTCTTT
CASSFSWKGIEAFF
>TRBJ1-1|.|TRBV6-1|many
TGTGCCAGCCGGGAGGGGGGCCGTGGTATGGCTTTCTTT
CASREGGRGMAFF
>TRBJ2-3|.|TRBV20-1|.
TGCAGTGCTAGAGCCAGCCCCTTCTCCACAGATACGCAGTATTTT
CSARASPFSTDTQYF
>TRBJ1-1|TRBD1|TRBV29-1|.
TGCAGCGGAGACAGGGGGACTGAAGCTTTCTTT
CSGDRGTEAFF
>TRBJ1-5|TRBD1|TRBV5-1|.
TGCGCCAGCAGCTTGGATGGGGACAGAAATCAGCCCCAGCATTTT
CASSLDGDRNQPQHF
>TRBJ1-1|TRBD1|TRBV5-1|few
TGCGCCAGCAGCTCTGGGACAGACACTGAAGCTTTCTTT
CASSSGTDTEAFF
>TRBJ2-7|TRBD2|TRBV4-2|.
TGTGCCAGCAGTCAAGAGGTCGGGGGGACCCCCTACGAGCAGTACTTC
CASSQEVGGTPYEQYF
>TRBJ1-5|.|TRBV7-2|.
TGTGCCAGCAGCTCCCCAAATCAGCCCCAGCATTTT
CASSSPNQPQHF
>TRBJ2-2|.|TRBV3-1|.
TGTGCCAGCAGCCACCCCGGACGGACAATTAACACCGGGGAGCTGTTTTTT
CASSHPGRTINTGELFF
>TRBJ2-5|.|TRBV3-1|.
TGTGCCAGCAGCCAAGGTTTCGGATACCAAGAGACCCAGTACTTC
CASSQGFGYQETQYF
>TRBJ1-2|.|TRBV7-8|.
TGTGCCAGCAGTTTCAGCCAATCCGAGGCTCACTATGGCTACACCTTC
CASSFSQSEAHYGYTF
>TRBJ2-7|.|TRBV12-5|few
TGTGCTAGTGGTTTGGTACAAGGTGTCGAGCAGTACTTC
CASGLVQGVEQYF
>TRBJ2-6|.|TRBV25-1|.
TGTGCCAGCAGTACTACTACAGGGTCCGGGGCCAACGTCCTGACTTTC
CASSTTTGSGANVLTF
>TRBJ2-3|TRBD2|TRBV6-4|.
TGTGCCAGCAGTGACGCTAGCGGGGGATCAGATACGCAGTATTTT
CASSDASGGSDTQYF
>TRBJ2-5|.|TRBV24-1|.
TGTGCCACCAGTGATTGGGGGTCGGGGACCCAGTACTTC
CATSDWGSGTQYF
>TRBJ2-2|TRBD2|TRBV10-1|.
TGCGCCAGCATACTAGCGGGGGCGACCGGGGAGCTGTTTTTT
CASILAGATGELFF
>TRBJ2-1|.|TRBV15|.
TGTGCCACCAGCGGCGTGAGGCTCTGGAAGCAGTTCTTC
CATSGVRLWKQFF
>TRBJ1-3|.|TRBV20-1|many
TGCAGTGCACCCGACAGGTTGGGGGGAAACACCATATATTTT
CSAPDRLGGNTIYF
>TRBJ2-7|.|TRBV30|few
TGTGCCTGGGGCCTTAGTTACGAGCAGTACTTC
CAWGLSYEQYF
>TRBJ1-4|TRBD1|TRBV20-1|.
TGCAGTGCCCGGGGACAGGGGGCTAATAGGGGTGAAAAACTGTTTTTT
CSARGQGANRGEKLFF